This T cell receptor beta chain was documented in a study of regulatory T cells in long-lasting Graves disease (dated by TCRdb to about 2021). Background for the entire study: Newly diagnosed Graves' disease patients had taken antithyroid drugs for less than 3 months. The study took place in China and was registered as a clinical trial. TCR sequencing covered approximately 13 persistent and about 20 newly diagnosed Graves' disease patients, some 35 samples in total. Patients with persistent Graves' disease were compared with patients with newly diagnosed Graves' disease using TCR sequencing and RNA sequencing of peripheral blood.

In light of the paper, this sample's time point label describes: newly diagnosed GD, antithyroid drugs for less than 3 months. RNA was extracted from PBMCs in TRIzol for both TCR sequencing and RNA sequencing. Graves' disease was diagnosed according to American Thyroid Association guidelines. Patients were recruited from an endocrinology department in Xi'an, China. Each patient gave 7.5 to 10 milliliters of peripheral blood, collected in an EDTA anticoagulant tube. Ficoll Paque Plus density gradient separation was used to isolate PBMCs, and no further T cell sorting was done. An Agilent 2100 Bioanalyzer and agarose gel were used to check RNA quality, while a NanoDrop 2000 measured RNA concentration. CDR1 and CDR2 are read off the germline V gene as SGHNT and YENEEA. From cysteine to phenylalanine, the CDR3 is 14 amino acids long. The read is trimmed to its CDR3 DNA, 42 bases read in frame from base 1. V loses 5 bases of germline sequence and J loses 3 bases, and the interval between the two ends is 13 bases.

This clonotype was picked up many times. The antigen it binds to is not known. One base away there is no much larger clone; base qualities are not given. Library preparation employed multiplex PCR. Sequencing used an Illumina HiSeq 4000. CDR3 regions were amplified by Arm-PCR with iRepertoire HTBI primers to construct TCR beta libraries. Before sequencing, the PCR products underwent gel purification. The authors processed their data as follows. Across samples, 60 to 75 TRBV and roughly 13 TRBJ segments were identified and used for gene usage analysis of CDR3 amino acid clonotypes. COPE and FqMerger were used to merge the filtered high-quality paired reads into contigs. BLAST was used to align contigs to IMGT TRBV, TRBD and TRBJ reference genes, and CDR3 was defined according to IMGT. Clonotypes above 0.1% frequency were classified as highly expanded clones. Repertoire diversity was measured by Shannon entropy, and V-J evenness by the Gini coefficient. Clonotypes shared by more than one individual were considered public. TCRdb trimmed the raw reads at Q25, called clones with MiXCR and kept productive beta chains. Rows with one shared CDR3 protein collapse into an entry with the most common genes and DNA. The V and J calls shown here were made by TCRdb, not taken from the authors' results. In all, the sample holds roughly 360,000 distinct CDR3 sequences, and about 10% of those were seen once. Jointly, the top ten make up 15% to 20% of the sample.

General conclusions and limits of the study: Sequencing and analysis were restricted to the TCR beta chain. TRBV28, TRBJ1-2 and TRBJ2-5 were preferentially used in persistent disease, while TRBV20-1 and TRBJ2-1 were favored in newly diagnosed disease. Compared with newly diagnosed patients, persistent Graves' disease patients had lower TCR Shannon entropy and fewer highly expanded clones, which suggests clonal expansion. The authors acknowledged the small sample size as a limitation that may reduce accuracy. The study examined only peripheral blood because the primary lesion, thyroid tissue, could not be accessed. Patients with persistent disease shared more public clonotypes (about 2,900) than newly diagnosed patients did (more than 900).

These same data were also listed under a study on T cells in Graves' hyperthyroidism and ophthalmopathy. As that second paper reports: Graves' hyperthyroidism was defined as stable when no progression to ophthalmopathy occurred over 18 months of follow-up. Hyperthyroidism patients were newly diagnosed, with disease duration under 2 months, and aged 18 to 65 years. Exclusion was applied to patients with uncontrolled infections, other autoimmune diseases, pregnancy or lactation. Diagnoses were established on the basis of clinical symptoms, serum thyroxine and TRAb, thyroid ultrasound, and orbital computed tomography. For the first round of RT-PCR on the TCR CDR3, the HTBI primer set was used together with the Qiagen OneStep RT-PCR kit. Blood samples also contained most of the expanded thyroid clonotypes (frequency above 0.001), which suggests that blood repertoires may reflect thyroid immune responses. A model built on a 13 V-J signature distinguished ophthalmopathy from stable hyperthyroidism, reaching 87.88% sensitivity and about 81% specificity in cross-validation and 80%/75% in testing. In validation, progression to ophthalmopathy was predicted by the model with more than 65% sensitivity and 72.22% specificity, a median of 6.5 months before onset. TCR V-J signatures able to tell the groups apart were searched for in a discovery cohort of 95 or so patients, of whom more than 40 had Graves' ophthalmopathy and 55 to 65 had stable Graves' hyperthyroidism. Prospective prediction of ophthalmopathy was tested in an independent validation cohort consisting of some 20 hyperthyroidism patients and approximately 16 patients who later progressed to ophthalmopathy. The 90 or so discovery patients were randomly split 7:3 into training and test sets. In roughly six Graves' hyperthyroidism patients, the study also compared T-cell repertoires from thyroid tissue with T-cell repertoires from blood. Following sampling, methimazole starting at 30 mg daily was given to hyperthyroidism patients, and high-dose intravenous methylprednisolone was given to ophthalmopathy patients. The libraries were constructed in a second round of multiplex PCR and then size-selected and purified. The libraries were sequenced on an Illumina HiSeq2000 using paired-end 100 bp reads. SOAPnuke was used to process the raw data, removing reads that contained adapters or uncalled bases, had a mean Phred below 15, or lacked an exact match to the constant primer or identifier. High-quality paired reads were merged with COPE v1.2.5, and unique nucleotide sequences were defined as clonotypes. MiTCR v1.1 was used to align clonotypes to the IMGT TRBV, TRBD and TRBJ reference segments. The analysis was restricted to V-J combinations with a frequency above 0.0001, which together covered about 99% of the repertoires. The TCS score was defined as the ratio of F50 (clonal expansion) to E x V (chaos), calculated using BLOSUM62-based TCRdist between CDR3 peptides within each V-J. Welch's t-statistics and random forest reduced 500 to 550 V-J features to 13, which were used in a naive Bayes classifier (R e1071). Sample size was not statistically predetermined, and blinding of investigators to group allocation was not performed. TCR Vbeta CDR3 sequencing of roughly 140 peripheral blood samples (approximately 44 ophthalmopathy, over 70 hyperthyroidism and around 17 progressor patients) is reported in the paper.

The chain was built from TRBV11-3 and TRBJ1-1; TRBD1 could be the D gene, as 5 bases match. The TCR was taken from a woman under 30 with Graves disease. Donor details come from another sample of the same person, matched by shared clones. Sequencing was performed on peripheral blood mononuclear cells (PBMCs), taken at new diagnosis, from a patient treated with antithyroid drugs. The CDR3 protein is CASSGGGGDTEAFF. In nucleotide form, the sequence is TGTGCCAGCAGCGGCGGGGGAGGGGACACTGAAGCTTTCTTT.